The 27 T cell receptor beta chains given below trace back to one sample, sequenced in a study of blood T cell repertoires in COVID-19. This table comes from immunoSEQ multiplex PCR, and its TCRdb copy is limited to in-frame clones, with some not included. The table includes approximately 110,000 clones, 92% detected once. The specimen was peripheral blood. The receptors shown here come from a man aged 50 to 60 with COVID-19, enrolled during active disease.

The DNA for the CDR3 is TGTGCCAGCAGTTTACCAGGGGGATCTGGCTACACCTTC. Protein sequence: CASSLPGGSGYTF. The chain employs TRBV28 and TRBJ1-2; TRBD1 agrees at 7 bases. In germline, CDR1 is MDHEN, CDR2 SYDVKM. With 2 bases clipped from V and 7 bases from J, the junction kept 4 bases outside the gene matches. CDR3 length equals 13 residues.

The chain carries TRBV7-3 and TRBJ2-3; TRBD2 is a possible D gene (5 bases). Trimming left V 5 bases short and J 4 bases short, with 16 bases between. Per germline, CDR1 SGHTA and CDR2 FQGTGA. The CDR3 length is 15 residues. CDR3 nucleotides: TGTGCCAGCAGCACCACGGGGTCCGGGTCAGATACGCAGTATTTT. Protein sequence: CASSTTGSGSDTQYF.

The chain is built from TRBV6-5 and TRBJ2-3; possibly TRBD2 for D (6 bases). This CDR3 contains 15 residues. CDR1 is MNHEY and CDR2 is SVGAGI in the germline V gene. The V end was cut by 5 bases, the J end by 0 bases, with 12 bases between. This chain's CDR3 is CASSPLAASTDTQYF. Here the CDR3 DNA reads TGTGCCAGCAGTCCACTAGCTGCTAGCACAGATACGCAGTATTTT.

Notes on this clone: One end of the junction is discordant with germline, which a read error may explain. The chain uses TRBV5-6 and TRBJ1-2, with 7 bases aligning to TRBD1. Germline-derived CDR1 and CDR2 are SGHDT and YYEEEE. The CDR3 sequence is 13 residues long. The CDR3: CTSSSPGGYGYTF. The CDR3 DNA follows: TGTACCAGCAGCTCTCCAGGGGGCTATGGCTACACCTTC.

J is TRBJ2-5 and V is TRBV5-1; 8 nucleotides align to TRBD1. Germline V lookup: CDR1 SGHRS, CDR2 YFSETQ. The V and J ends lost 0 bases and 3 bases, in that order; junction bases with no gene match: 4. The CDR3 totals 15 residues. The CDR3 loop reads CASSLAGTGKETQYF. The CDR3 DNA reads as TGCGCCAGCAGCTTGGCAGGGACAGGTAAAGAGACCCAGTACTTC. The variable domain in full, completed from reference TRBV5-1 and TRBJ2-5, reads KAGVTQTPRYLIKTRGQQVTLSCSPISGHRSVSWYQQTPGQGLQFLFEYFSETQRNKGNFPGRFSGRQFSNSRSEMNVSTLELGDSALYLCASSLAGTGKETQYFGPGTRLLVL.

The V gene is TRBV11-2, the J gene TRBJ1-6; D remains ambiguous. The CDR3 spans 14 residues. Germline-derived CDR1 and CDR2 are SGHAT and FQNNGV. V lost 2 bases and J 6 bases, leaving 8 bases between the germline ends. The CDR3 DNA is TGTGCCAGCAGCTTATCGGGTACTAATTCACCCCTCCACTTT. Its protein product is CASSLSGTNSPLHF.

J is TRBJ2-7 and V is TRBV9; weak D call: TRBD1 (6 bases). There are 16 residues in the CDR3. Trimming shortened V by 0 bases and J by 0 bases, and 13 bases separated the two germline ends. The germline V gene encodes CDR1 SGDLS and CDR2 YYNGEE. CDR3: CASSVDDRSSSYEQYF. DNA of the CDR3: TGTGCCAGCAGCGTAGATGACAGGTCAAGCTCCTACGAGCAGTACTTC.

The count of this clone is one. The chain joins TRBV27 to TRBJ1-2; D call uncertain. The V gene's germline CDR1 is MNHEY and CDR2 SMNVEV (reference sequence). The CDR3 covers 13 residues. Trimming stripped 0 bases from V and 4 bases from J, with 6 bases between. The CDR3 is CASSLSGSYGYTF. In DNA form, the CDR3 reads TGTGCCAGCAGTTTATCGGGCAGCTATGGCTACACCTTC.

The chain uses TRBV6-2 or TRBV6-3 and TRBJ2-7; D possibly corresponds to TRBD2 (5 bases). CDR1 is MNHEY, CDR2 SVGEGT, per germline. The CDR3 is 14 residues long. V dropped 0 bases and J dropped 5 bases, with 11 bases sitting between them. The chain's CDR3 is CASSYSRVRHEQYF. The CDR3 nucleotides read TGTGCCAGCAGTTACTCGAGGGTTCGGCACGAGCAGTACTTC.

The rearrangement joins TRBV9 to TRBJ2-2, with 7 bases that match TRBD1. Germline CDR1 SGDLS, CDR2 YYNGEE. Trimming cost V 1 base and J 3 bases; bases outside gene matches: 3. The CDR3 runs to 15 residues. DNA for the CDR3: TGTGCCAGCAGCGTAACAGGGGTTGACACCGGGGAGCTGTTTTTT. Translation gives CASSVTGVDTGELFF. The variable domain in full, with the rest retrieved from reference TRBV9 and TRBJ2-2, is DSGVTQTPKHLITATGQRVTLRCSPRSGDLSVYWYQQSLDQGLQFLIQYYNGEERAKGNILERFSAQQFPDLHSELNLSSLELGDSALYFCASSVTGVDTGELFFGEGSRLTVL.

The V gene is TRBV5-4, the J gene TRBJ1-1, with TRBD1 identical over 8 bases. With 1 base clipped from V and 4 bases from J, the junction kept 6 bases outside the gene matches. The CDR3 length is 15 residues. Germline CDR1 SGHNT, CDR2 YYREEE (reference sequence). For the CDR3, the DNA is TGTGCCAGCAGCTTGTCCCAGGGGGCTGGCACTGAAGCTTTCTTT. Residues: CASSLSQGAGTEAFF. The full variable domain, with the rest looked up from reference TRBV5-4 and TRBJ1-1, is ETGVTQSPTHLIKTRGQQVTLRCSSQSGHNTVSWYQQALGQGPQFIFQYYREEENGRGNFPPRFSGLQFPNYSSELNVNALELDDSALYLCASSLSQGAGTEAFFGQGTRLTVV.

This chain uses TRBV7-8 with TRBJ1-1, with 7 bases lining up with TRBD1. CDR1 and CDR2 from the germline V gene are SGHVS and FQNEAQ. The CDR3 runs 11 residues. The V segment lost 1 base and the J segment 10 bases; nucleotides outside the gene matches: 0. CDR3 sequence (DNA): TGTGCCAGCAGCTTAGGACAGGGAGCTTTCTTT. Encoded protein: CASSLGQGAFF.

The chain uses TRBV5-1 and TRBJ1-1; maybe TRBD1 (6 bases). The germline V gene encodes CDR1 SGHRS and CDR2 YFSETQ. Trimming removed 1 base from V and 5 bases from J, with 9 bases in between. CDR3 length: 13 amino acids. CDR3 nucleotides: TGCGCCAGCAGCTTGTCAGGGGTGACTGAAGCTTTCTTT. It specifies CASSLSGVTEAFF. Together with reference TRBV5-1 and TRBJ1-1, the CDR3 gives the full variable domain: KAGVTQTPRYLIKTRGQQVTLSCSPISGHRSVSWYQQTPGQGLQFLFEYFSETQRNKGNFPGRFSGRQFSNSRSEMNVSTLELGDSALYLCASSLSGVTEAFFGQGTRLTVV.

J is TRBJ1-2 and V is TRBV7-2; TRBD1 matches 12 bases. After removal of 5 bases from V and 6 bases from J, the junction contained 10 bases not matched to a gene. This CDR3 is built from 16 residues. Germline V gene data show CDR1 as SGHTA and CDR2 as FQGNSA. CDR3 DNA: TGTGCCAGCAGCCTTACCGGGACAGGGGGCTACAATGGCTACACCTTC. As protein: CASSLTGTGGYNGYTF.

This sequence joins TRBV28 and TRBJ2-1, with 12 bases aligning to TRBD2. CDR3 length equals 14 residues. Losses at the gene ends were 6 bases for V and 15 bases for J; bases not matched to a gene: 12. The germline CDR1 and CDR2 sequences are MDHEN and SYDVKM. CDR3 amino acids: CASRPTRASGRGFF. CDR3 sequence (DNA): TGTGCCAGCAGACCTACTCGGGCTAGCGGGAGGGGGTTCTTC.

The chain couples TRBV6-1 to TRBJ2-5; TRBD2 matches at 13 bases. There are 16 residues in the CDR3. The J segment lost 3 bases and the V segment lost 4 bases, leaving 5 bases of the junction unmatched. Germline V CDR1 and CDR2: MNHNS, SASEGT. Here the CDR3 DNA reads TGTGCCAGCAGTGCTGGACTAGCGGGAGCCAAAGAGACCCAGTACTTC. Translation gives CASSAGLAGAKETQYF.

The chain links TRBV24-1 to TRBJ1-2, with TRBD1 matching over 7 bases. The CDR3 has 14 residues. J was trimmed by 3 bases and V by 4 bases; bases with no gene match: 4. From germline, CDR1 is KGHDR and CDR2 SFDVKD. The CDR3 reads CATSDGQEDYGYTF. Written as DNA, the CDR3 is TGTGCCACCAGTGACGGACAGGAAGACTATGGCTACACCTTC.

This sequence joins TRBV4-2 and TRBJ2-5, with TRBD2 matching 8 bases. In germline, CDR1 is LGHNA, CDR2 YNFKEQ. The length of the CDR3 is 15 residues. With V trimmed by 1 base and J by 4 bases, 5 bases remained unmatched. The CDR3 loop is CASSQVAGRGETQYF. For the CDR3, the DNA is TGTGCCAGCAGCCAAGTAGCGGGAAGGGGAGAGACCCAGTACTTC.

V usage is TRBV29-1 and J usage is TRBJ2-7; 10 bases fit TRBD1. Germline V CDR1 and CDR2: SQVTM, ANQGSEA. V lost 6 bases to trimming and J lost 3 bases; unmatched junction nucleotides: 23. The CDR3 spans 19 residues. The CDR3 DNA is TGCAGCGTCCCTAACGAGGGACAGGGGCATAGGACTTCTGACTACGAGCAGTACGTC. Protein product: CSVPNEGQGHRTSDYEQYV.

Only a few counts were recorded for this clone. The chain uses TRBV10-3 and TRBJ2-1; 10 bases are shared with TRBD2. The germline V gene encodes CDR1 ENHRY and CDR2 SYGVKD. V dropped 6 bases and J dropped 5; count of bases not matched to a gene: 7. The CDR3 runs to 15 residues. CDR3 protein: CAIRKLAGLNNEQFF. The CDR3 coding sequence is TGTGCCATCAGGAAACTAGCGGGACTTAACAATGAGCAGTTCTTC.

The V gene is TRBV11-3, the J gene TRBJ2-1, with 8 bases matching TRBD2. The CDR3 consists of 14 residues. In germline, CDR1 is SGHNT, CDR2 YENEEA. The V and J ends lost 5 bases and 7 bases, in that order; junction bases with no gene match: 7. CDR3 sequence reads: CASSNPPSGNEQFF. DNA for the CDR3: TGTGCCAGCAGCAACCCCCCTAGCGGGAATGAGCAGTTCTTC.

This clone was seen just once. The chain carries TRBV9 and TRBJ2-2; D not certain. Looked up from germline, CDR1 is SGDLS and CDR2 is YYNGEE. The ends were cut back, 0 bases at V and 1 base at J, with 4 bases in the middle. This CDR3 is 14 amino acids long. CDR3 loop: CASSVAGNTGELFF. DNA for the CDR3: TGTGCCAGCAGCGTAGCAGGGAACACCGGGGAGCTGTTTTTT.

The V and J genes are TRBV5-1 and TRBJ1-2; 8 bases match TRBD1. Germline CDR1 is SGHRS and CDR2 is YFSETQ. This CDR3 is built from 14 residues. V lost 7 bases to trimming and J lost 4 bases; unmatched junction nucleotides: 9. CDR3 loop: CASGDRIRGYGYTF. CDR3 sequence (DNA): TGCGCCAGCGGGGACAGGATTCGCGGCTATGGCTACACCTTC.

The rearrangement uses TRBV11-2 and TRBJ2-5, with D perhaps TRBD2 (5 bases). The CDR3 loop spans 15 amino acids. Germline V gene lookup returns CDR1 SGHAT and CDR2 FQNNGV. With 6 bases removed from V and 2 bases from J, the gap between germline ends came to 16 bases. In DNA, the CDR3 is TGTGCCAGCAGGGAGGCCCAAGACCCGCAAGAGACCCAGTACTTC. Its translation: CASREAQDPQETQYF.

This chain links TRBV9 with TRBJ2-2; D is uncertain. The V and J ends lost 4 bases and 3 bases respectively, with 4 bases between them. From germline, CDR1 is SGDLS and CDR2 YYNGEE. CDR3 length: 12 residues. The CDR3 region is CASSPDTGELFF. CDR3 sequence (DNA): TGTGCCAGCAGCCCGGACACCGGGGAGCTGTTTTTT.

This clone turned up a few times. The chain employs TRBV5-1 and TRBJ2-2; 9 bases align to TRBD1. After removal of 4 bases from V and 3 bases from J, the junction contained 4 bases not matched to a gene. The germline V gene has CDR1 SGHRS and CDR2 YFSETQ. This CDR3 comprises 15 residues. The CDR3 here is CASSPGDRDTGELFF. Written as DNA, the CDR3 is TGCGCCAGCAGCCCGGGGGACAGGGACACCGGGGAGCTGTTTTTT.

The count of this clone is one. The chain carries TRBV15 and TRBJ2-7, with D perhaps TRBD1 (5 bases). From germline, CDR1 is LNHNV and CDR2 YYDKDF (reference sequence). The CDR3 totals 14 residues. V dropped 0 bases and J dropped 5 bases, with 11 bases sitting between them. The CDR3: CATSRDLDSHEQYV. CDR3 DNA: TGTGCCACCAGCAGAGATCTCGACAGCCACGAGCAGTACGTC.